This is a list of T cell receptor beta chains from one sample in a study of blood T cell repertoires in COVID-19. Libraries were prepared by immunoSEQ multiplex PCR; TCRdb keeps only in-frame clonotypes and omits some of them. Among some 150,000 clones listed, around nine tenths were seen once. Input material: PBMCs or T cells enriched from blood (not recorded which). The receptor set was obtained from a woman younger than 45 with acute COVID-19. CDR3s leave out the opening cysteine and the closing phenylalanine or tryptophan. A D gene is named only where the DNA matches it firmly. Size tells how often a clone was seen (once, few, many) or the class of an expanded clone, and some rows leave it out.

d_gene,v_gene,j_gene,abundance,CDR3aa
TRBD1,TRBV28,TRBJ1-5,NA,ASSLDLGTGENNQPQH
TRBD1,TRBV24-1,TRBJ1-2,once,ATSDIGDRGLLT
TRBD2,TRBV5-1,TRBJ2-1,NA,ASSSVAGDREQF
NA,TRBV7-9,TRBJ2-2,NA,ASSAGMNTGELF
TRBD2,TRBV25-1,TRBJ2-5,NA,ASTGGWQETQY
NA,TRBV2,TRBJ1-5,NA,ASQDQVHQPQH
TRBD1,TRBV11-1,TRBJ1-2,NA,ASSPGTADYGYT
NA,TRBV28,TRBJ1-6,once,ASSFNGEGLNSPLH
TRBD1,TRBV3-1/TRBV3-2,TRBJ1-2,NA,ASSHDRGVYGYT
NA,TRBV5-4,TRBJ2-3,NA,ASSLGWGGTDTQY
TRBD2,TRBV10-3,TRBJ2-5,NA,AIRGTGTSGRDPQETQY
NA,TRBV30,TRBJ2-5,NA,AWTAGETQY
TRBD2,TRBV5-6,TRBJ2-7,NA,ASSLGGRTSGSNYEQY
TRBD2,TRBV9,TRBJ2-3,NA,ASSVVGLADFTDTQY
NA,TRBV9,TRBJ2-3,NA,ASSPRGGLGTDTQY
NA,TRBV7-2,TRBJ2-3,NA,ASSPTEDRIADTQY
TRBD2,TRBV2,TRBJ2-1,NA,ASRSSGSYNEQF
TRBD1,TRBV9,TRBJ1-2,NA,ASSMGQGTGYGYT
TRBD2,TRBV6-5,TRBJ2-7,NA,ASRKTGTTSEQY
TRBD1,TRBV3-1/TRBV3-2,TRBJ2-7,NA,ASSRRQGTYEQY
TRBD1,TRBV25-1,TRBJ2-3,once,ASSEPDRGLRDTQY
NA,TRBV7-6,TRBJ2-5,once,ASSLLALETQY
NA,TRBV7-2,TRBJ2-7,once,ASSPTWAGEQY
TRBD1,TRBV9,TRBJ1-6,NA,ASSGGTGSSSYNSPLH
NA,TRBV5-1,TRBJ1-1,NA,ASSPQGQGEAF
NA,TRBV27,TRBJ1-4,NA,ASSFGGLGRGEKLF
TRBD1,TRBV5-1,TRBJ1-3,NA,ASSIGQETGNTIY
NA,TRBV29-1,TRBJ1-2,NA,SVTTDFYGYT
NA,TRBV19,TRBJ1-2,once,ASSIINYTGYT